What follows is one TCR beta chain and its context. Its matching antigen is unknown. The sample originates from a study of vaccination and CD4 T cells after COVID-19. Specified treatment: roughly ten-day PBMC culture with coronavirus spike peptide pools or control peptides (ViraFEST assay). Cultured CD4+ T-cell DNA underwent Oncomine TCR Beta short-read sequencing. TCRdb reprocessed the PCR reads with MiXCR, giving one entry per CDR3 protein. Of about 18,000 distinct CDR3 sequences in the sample, roughly 78% were seen once. Overall study findings and caveats: Median counts of SARS-CoV-2-reactive clonotypes increased from about 20 to 38; this difference was not significant.

Germline CDR1 reads MNHEY; CDR2 reads SVGEGT. Deletions cut 5 bases from V and 0 bases from J, with 11 bases between. This CDR3 comprises 16 residues. The sequencing used CD4+ T cells from blood, cultured in vitro, collected after SARS-CoV-2 vaccination. This TCR came from a human donor who received a COVID-19 vaccine. This chain uses TRBV6-2 or TRBV6-3 with TRBJ1-6; maybe TRBD1 (6 bases). For the CDR3, the DNA is TGTGCCAGCAGTCACGGACAGAGCTCCTATAATTCACCCCTCCACTTT. Its translation: CASSHGQSSYNSPLHF.